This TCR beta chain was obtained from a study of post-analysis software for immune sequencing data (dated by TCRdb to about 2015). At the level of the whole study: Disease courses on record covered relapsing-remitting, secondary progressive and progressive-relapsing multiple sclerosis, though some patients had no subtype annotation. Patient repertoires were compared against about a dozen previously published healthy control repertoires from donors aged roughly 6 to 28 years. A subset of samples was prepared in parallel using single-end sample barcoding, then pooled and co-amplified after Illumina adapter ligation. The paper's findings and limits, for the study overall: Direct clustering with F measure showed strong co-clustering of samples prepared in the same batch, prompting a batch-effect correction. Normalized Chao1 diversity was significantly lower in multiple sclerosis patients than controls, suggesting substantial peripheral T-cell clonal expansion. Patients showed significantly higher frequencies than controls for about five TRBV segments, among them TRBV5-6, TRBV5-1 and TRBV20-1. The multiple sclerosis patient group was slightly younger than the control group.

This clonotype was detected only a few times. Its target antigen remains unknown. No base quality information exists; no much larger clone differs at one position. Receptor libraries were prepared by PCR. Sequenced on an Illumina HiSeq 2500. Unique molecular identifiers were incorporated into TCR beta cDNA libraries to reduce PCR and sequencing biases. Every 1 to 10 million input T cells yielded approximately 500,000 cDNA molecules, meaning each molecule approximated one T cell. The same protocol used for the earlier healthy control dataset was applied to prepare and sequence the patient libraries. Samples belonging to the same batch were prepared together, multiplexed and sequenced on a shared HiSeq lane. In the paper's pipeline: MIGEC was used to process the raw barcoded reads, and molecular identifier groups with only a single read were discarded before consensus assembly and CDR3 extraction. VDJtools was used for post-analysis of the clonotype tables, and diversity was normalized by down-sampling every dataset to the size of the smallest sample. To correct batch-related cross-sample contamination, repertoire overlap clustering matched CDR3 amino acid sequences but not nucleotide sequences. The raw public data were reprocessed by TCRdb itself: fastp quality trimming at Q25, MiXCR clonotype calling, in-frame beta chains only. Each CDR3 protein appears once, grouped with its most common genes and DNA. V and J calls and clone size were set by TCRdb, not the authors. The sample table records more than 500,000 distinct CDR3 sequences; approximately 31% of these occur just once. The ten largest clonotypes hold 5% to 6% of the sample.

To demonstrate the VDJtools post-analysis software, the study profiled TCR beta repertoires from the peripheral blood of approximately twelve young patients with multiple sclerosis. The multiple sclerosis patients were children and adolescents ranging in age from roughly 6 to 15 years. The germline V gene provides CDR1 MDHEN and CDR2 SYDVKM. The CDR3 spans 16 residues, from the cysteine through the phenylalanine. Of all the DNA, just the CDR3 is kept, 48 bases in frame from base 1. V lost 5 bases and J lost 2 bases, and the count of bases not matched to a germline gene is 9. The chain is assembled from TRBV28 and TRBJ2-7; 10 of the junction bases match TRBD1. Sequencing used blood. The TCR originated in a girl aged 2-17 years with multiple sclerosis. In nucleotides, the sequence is TGTGCCAGCAGTCCCCCGGGACAGGGGACCCCCTACGAGCAGTACTTC. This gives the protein CASSPPGQGTPYEQYF.